Listed below are T cell receptor beta chains from one sample, sequenced in a study of blood T cells in healthy people across ages. TCRdb processed the 5' RACE reads anew with MiXCR; each CDR3 protein has one entry. Of 1.4 million or so distinct CDR3 sequences listed, 35% to 45% are singletons. Sequencing was performed on blood. These receptors all stem from a woman between 18 and 29 years old in good health. Both conserved end residues are part of each CDR3. D genes are given only for firm matches. Only some rows state a clone size, as once, few, many or a class for expanded clones.

>TRBJ2-7|TRBV6-5|TRBD2|NA
CASTKLAGAFYEQYF
TGTGCCAGCACTAAACTAGCGGGAGCGTTCTACGAGCAGTACTTC
>TRBJ2-1|TRBV5-1|NA|few
CASSYGHEQFF
TGCGCCAGCAGCTACGGACATGAGCAGTTCTTC
>TRBJ2-7|TRBV2|NA|NA
CASSDQGLTGTEQYF
TGTGCCAGCAGTGATCAAGGACTGACGGGCACCGAGCAGTACTTC
>TRBJ1-2|TRBV5-1|TRBD1|few
CASSYGTANGYTF
TGCGCCAGCAGCTACGGGACAGCTAATGGCTACACCTTC
>TRBJ1-1|TRBV29-1|NA|few
CSVAGGVNTEAFF
TGCAGCGTTGCGGGAGGGGTTAACACTGAAGCTTTCTTT
>TRBJ2-1|TRBV20-1|TRBD2|NA
CSAIPASGSSREQFF
TGCAGTGCTATTCCGGCTAGCGGGAGCTCCAGGGAGCAGTTCTTC
>TRBJ2-7|TRBV3-1|NA|NA
CASSPGPGVYEQYF
TGTGCCAGCAGCCCTGGTCCCGGCGTCTACGAGCAGTACTTC
>TRBJ2-7|TRBV20-1|TRBD2|NA
CSAMPGLAGASYEQYF
TGCAGTGCTATGCCGGGACTAGCGGGAGCTTCGTACGAGCAGTACTTC
>TRBJ1-1|TRBV7-8|TRBD1|few
CASSMPRGQGARTEAFF
TGTGCCAGCAGCATGCCTAGGGGACAGGGGGCGCGTACTGAAGCTTTCTTT
>TRBJ2-5|TRBV27|NA|few
CASGSALETQYF
TGTGCCAGCGGCTCGGCGCTGGAGACCCAGTACTTC
>TRBJ1-5|TRBV10-3|NA|NA
CAISESSRWYNQPQHF
TGTGCCATCAGTGAGTCGTCCCGATGGTACAATCAGCCCCAGCATTTT
>TRBJ2-2|TRBV3-1|TRBD2|NA
CASSPGLAGVGELFF
TGTGCCAGCAGCCCTGGACTAGCGGGAGTCGGGGAGCTGTTTTTT
>TRBJ1-6|TRBV7-6|NA|NA
CASSLHRAEGSPLHF
TGTGCCAGCAGCTTACACAGGGCCGAGGGATCACCCCTCCACTTT
>TRBJ2-3|TRBV12-3/TRBV12-4|TRBD2|NA
CASRELAGGTDTQYF
TGTGCCAGCAGGGAGCTAGCGGGCGGCACAGATACGCAGTATTTT
>TRBJ1-1|TRBV7-9|NA|many
CASSLGDLNTEAFF
TGTGCCAGCAGCTTAGGGGACCTGAACACTGAAGCTTTCTTT
>TRBJ2-3|TRBV12-3/TRBV12-4|NA|NA
CASSPTWPRPTDTQYF
TGTGCCAGCAGTCCCACATGGCCCCGGCCAACAGATACGCAGTATTTT
>TRBJ2-1|TRBV6-2/TRBV6-3|NA|few
CASSTRRGGDYNEQFF
TGTGCCAGCAGTACCCGCAGGGGGGGAGACTACAATGAGCAGTTCTTC
>TRBJ2-7|TRBV6-5|NA|many
CASSYGQPYEQYF
TGTGCCAGCAGTTACGGTCAGCCCTACGAGCAGTACTTC
>TRBJ2-5|TRBV6-2/TRBV6-3|TRBD1|NA
CASRSVGQGRREQYF
TGTGCCAGCAGATCCGTCGGACAGGGCCGCCGTGAGCAGTACTTC
>TRBJ2-2|TRBV7-6|TRBD2|NA
CASSHTAGVSTGELFF
TGTGCCAGCAGCCATACAGCGGGGGTTTCCACCGGGGAGCTGTTTTTT
>TRBJ2-7|TRBV6-1|NA|NA
CASSEGEPSSYEQYF
TGTGCCAGCAGTGAGGGGGAACCAAGCTCCTACGAGCAGTACTTC
>TRBJ2-7|TRBV7-2|TRBD2|NA
CASTPAGGVSYEQYF
TGTGCCAGCACCCCTGCGGGGGGGGTTTCCTACGAGCAGTACTTC
>TRBJ2-5|TRBV6-2/TRBV6-3|TRBD1|NA
CARSYTTHRGVEKYF
TGTGCCCGCAGTTACACAACCCACAGGGGAGTCGAGAAGTACTTC
>TRBJ2-2|TRBV28|NA|NA
CASSLSPGVLTGELFF
TGTGCCAGCAGTTTATCCCCAGGGGTACTCACCGGGGAGCTGTTTTTT
>TRBJ2-7|TRBV6-2/TRBV6-3|NA|few
CATGQSSYEQYF
TGTGCCACCGGACAGAGCTCCTACGAGCAGTACTTC
>TRBJ2-1|TRBV18|NA|NA
CASSPGRLYNEQFF
TGTGCCAGCTCACCAGGGCGGCTTTACAATGAGCAGTTCTTC
>TRBJ2-7|TRBV9|NA|NA
CTSSVDPLPNEQYF
TGTACCAGCAGCGTAGATCCCCTTCCCAACGAGCAGTACTTC
>TRBJ2-3|TRBV9|NA|few
CASSITSTDTQYF
TGTGCCAGCAGCATCACTAGCACAGATACGCAGTATTTT
>TRBJ2-5|TRBV4-1|TRBD1|NA
CASSQLPGQGEETQYF
TGCGCCAGCAGCCAATTGCCGGGACAGGGTGAGGAGACCCAGTACTTC
>TRBJ1-2|TRBV6-2/TRBV6-3|NA|few
CASRIHRDNYGYTF
TGTGCCAGCAGGATCCACAGGGATAACTATGGCTACACCTTC
>TRBJ2-1|TRBV7-9|NA|few
CASSLAQRTSYNEQFF
TGTGCCAGCAGCTTAGCCCAGCGGACCTCCTACAATGAGCAGTTCTTC
>TRBJ1-4|TRBV6-2/TRBV6-3|NA|NA
CASSYGIGTNEKLFF
TGTGCCAGCAGTTACGGAATAGGAACTAATGAAAAACTGTTTTTT
>TRBJ2-1|TRBV14|NA|few
CASSPLLGGYNEQFF
TGTGCCAGCAGCCCCTTACTTGGGGGGTACAATGAGCAGTTCTTC
>TRBJ1-2|TRBV4-3|NA|NA
CASSQLTGTSNYGYTF
TGCGCCAGCAGCCAGCTCACCGGGACAAGCAACTATGGCTACACCTTC
>TRBJ2-2|TRBV12-3/TRBV12-4|NA|NA
CASSPLRAANTGELFF
TGTGCCAGCAGCCCCCTGCGGGCCGCGAACACTGGGGAGCTGTTTTTT
>TRBJ2-3|TRBV5-1|NA|NA
CASTNPSTDTQYF
TGCGCCAGCACCAACCCCTCCACAGATACGCAGTATTTT
>TRBJ2-7|TRBV7-9|NA|NA
CASSSWTESYEQYF
TGTGCCAGCAGCTCCTGGACAGAATCCTACGAGCAGTACTTC
>TRBJ2-5|TRBV7-8|TRBD2|NA
CASSSATAGIETQYF
TGTGCCAGCAGCTCTGCAACAGCGGGAATAGAGACCCAGTACTTC
>TRBJ2-1|TRBV29-1|NA|many
CSVDREVYNEQFF
TGCAGCGTTGACAGGGAGGTCTACAATGAGCAGTTCTTC
>TRBJ1-2|TRBV20-1|NA|NA
CSAPQQGVGYGYTF
TGCAGTGCGCCTCAACAGGGTGTGGGCTATGGCTACACCTTC
>TRBJ2-7|TRBV12-3/TRBV12-4|NA|NA
CASSLLARGHEQNF
TGTGCCAGCAGTTTGCTGGCTCGGGGGCACGAGCAGAACTTC
>TRBJ1-1|TRBV2|NA|NA
CASSPYFGGTEAFF
TGTGCCAGCAGTCCATATTTTGGGGGCACTGAAGCTTTCTTT
>TRBJ2-4|TRBV7-8|NA|few
CASSLSDRMLAKNIQYF
TGTGCCAGCAGCTTAAGCGACAGAATGTTGGCCAAAAACATTCAGTACTTC
>TRBJ2-5|TRBV3-1|NA|few
CASSQMLGETQYF
TGTGCCAGCAGCCAGATGTTGGGGGAGACCCAGTACTTC
>TRBJ2-7|TRBV7-2|NA|few
CASDYNVLGPTYEQYF
TGTGCCAGCGACTACAATGTGCTCGGACCCACCTACGAGCAGTACTTC
>TRBJ1-1|TRBV20-1|NA|few
CSANIREKNTEAFF
TGCAGTGCTAACATCAGGGAAAAGAACACTGAAGCTTTCTTT
>TRBJ2-1|TRBV5-5|NA|NA
CASSPHDSYNEQFF
TGTGCCAGCAGCCCCCACGACTCCTACAATGAGCAGTTCTTC